A selection of T cell receptor beta chains follows, all from one sample in a study of T-cell memory formation after mild COVID-19. TCRdb re-analysed the 5' RACE reads in MiXCR, keeping a single row per CDR3 protein. The profile shows about 560,000 distinct CDR3 sequences, 20% to 25% of them singletons. The source material was PBMCs or a T cell subset sorted from them (not recorded which). The origin of the receptors is an adult woman who had mild COVID-19 (a few samples of this study predate the infection). Cell type and time point are not known. CDR3s include the opening cysteine and the closing phenylalanine or tryptophan. A D gene is named only where the DNA matches it firmly. The size field is filled for only some rows; it gives once, few, many or a size class.

clone_size,v_call,j_call,d_call,cdr3_aa,cdr3_nt
few,TRBV4-2,TRBJ1-6,NA,CASSQERGLVNSPLHF,TGTGCCAGCAGCCAAGAACGGGGCCTCGTAAATTCACCCCTCCACTTT
NA,TRBV4-1,TRBJ2-5,NA,CASSQGNSQETQYF,TGCGCCAGCAGCCAAGGAAACAGTCAAGAGACCCAGTACTTC
many,TRBV9,TRBJ2-6,NA,CASSVLGHGANVLTF,TGTGCCAGCAGCGTTCTAGGGCACGGGGCCAACGTCCTGACTTTC
few,TRBV12-3/TRBV12-4,TRBJ2-3,TRBD2,CASILAGGRDTQYF,TGTGCCAGCATACTAGCGGGGGGGCGAGATACGCAGTATTTT
few,TRBV16,TRBJ2-7,TRBD2,CASSQRSSGRANYEQYF,TGTGCCAGCAGCCAAAGGTCCAGCGGGAGGGCCAACTACGAGCAGTACTTC
few,TRBV7-2,TRBJ2-2,TRBD1,CASSLRDRGPPRKLFF,TGTGCCAGCAGCTTAAGGGACAGGGGGCCCCCCAGGAAGCTGTTTTTT
few,TRBV15,TRBJ2-3,NA,CATSRDLAVEDTQYF,TGTGCCACCAGCAGAGATTTGGCAGTTGAAGATACGCAGTATTTT
NA,TRBV4-1,TRBJ2-1,TRBD2,CASSQLGLAGPPGYNEQFF,TGCGCCAGCAGCCAGTTGGGACTAGCGGGGCCTCCAGGGTACAATGAGCAGTTCTTC
NA,TRBV7-6,TRBJ2-7,NA,CASSLGGAGPYEQYF,TGTGCCAGCAGCTTAGGGGGGGCAGGGCCCTACGAGCAGTACTTC
few,TRBV6-2/TRBV6-3,TRBJ2-7,TRBD1,CASTTLPGQGYEQYF,TGTGCCAGCACCACCCTCCCGGGACAGGGCTACGAGCAGTACTTC
few,TRBV9,TRBJ1-2,TRBD1,CASSVGTGYVYTF,TGTGCCAGCAGCGTAGGGACAGGGTATGTCTACACCTTC
many,TRBV27,TRBJ1-1,NA,CASSSWGNTEAFF,TGTGCCAGCAGTTCCTGGGGGAACACTGAAGCTTTCTTT
few,TRBV3-1,TRBJ2-7,NA,CASSSQDGSYEQYF,TGTGCCAGCAGCTCCCAGGACGGTTCCTACGAGCAGTACTTC
NA,TRBV20-1,TRBJ2-1,TRBD2,CSARISGVYNEQFF,TGCAGTGCTAGGATTAGCGGGGTCTACAATGAGCAGTTCTTC
NA,TRBV18,TRBJ1-1,NA,CASSPPSLRNEAFF,TGTGCCAGCTCACCCCCCAGCCTCCGGAACGAAGCTTTCTTT
few,TRBV12-3/TRBV12-4,TRBJ1-2,TRBD1,CASSLAPGGGYTF,TGTGCCAGCAGTTTAGCCCCAGGGGGGGGCTACACCTTC
NA,TRBV6-5,TRBJ2-5,TRBD1,CASRTRGETQYF,TGTGCCAGCAGGACCAGGGGGGAGACCCAGTACTTC
NA,TRBV4-1,TRBJ2-5,TRBD2,CASSRREGLETQYF,TGCGCCAGCAGCCGGCGGGAGGGCCTGGAGACCCAGTACTTC
NA,TRBV30,TRBJ1-1,NA,CAWRARQDEAFF,TGTGCCTGGAGGGCCAGACAGGATGAAGCTTTCTTT
NA,TRBV12-3/TRBV12-4,TRBJ2-2,NA,CASRFRENTGELFF,TGTGCCAGCAGATTCAGAGAGAACACCGGGGAGCTGTTTTTT
few,TRBV7-8,TRBJ2-3,TRBD2,CASSLLAGGSWDTQYF,TGTGCCAGCAGCCTCCTAGCGGGGGGGTCATGGGATACGCAGTATTTT
few,TRBV12-3/TRBV12-4,TRBJ2-5,NA,CASSRYTRVDGETQYF,TGTGCCAGCAGTCGATATACTAGGGTAGACGGAGAGACCCAGTACTTC
few,TRBV12-3/TRBV12-4,TRBJ2-7,TRBD2,CASSPSAGGLHYEQYF,TGTGCCAGCAGCCCATCAGCGGGGGGCCTTCACTACGAGCAGTACTTC
few,TRBV6-2/TRBV6-3,TRBJ1-6,NA,CASSYTDSNPNSPLHF,TGTGCCAGCAGTTACACCGACAGTAATCCTAATTCACCCCTCCACTTT
NA,TRBV5-1,TRBJ2-3,NA,CASSTGSPTDTQYF,TGCGCCAGCAGCACCGGAAGCCCCACAGATACGCAGTATTTT
NA,TRBV24-1,TRBJ2-1,NA,CATSVMGASDEQFF,TGTGCCACCTCAGTGATGGGAGCTTCCGATGAGCAGTTCTTC
NA,TRBV5-1,TRBJ2-1,TRBD2,CASSWGLADYNEQFF,TGCGCCAGCAGTTGGGGACTAGCGGACTACAATGAGCAGTTCTTC
NA,TRBV5-1,TRBJ1-1,TRBD1,CASSPDRGQVNTEAFF,TGCGCCAGCAGTCCTGACAGGGGGCAGGTGAACACTGAAGCTTTCTTT
NA,TRBV7-8,TRBJ2-3,NA,CASSSREGVITDTQYF,TGTGCCAGCAGCTCCCGTGAGGGGGTGATCACAGATACGCAGTATTTT
NA,TRBV12-3/TRBV12-4,TRBJ2-7,TRBD1,CASRGQGSHEQYF,TGTGCCAGCAGGGGACAGGGTAGCCACGAGCAGTACTTC
NA,TRBV25-1,TRBJ2-5,NA,CASTNTGGGETQYF,TGTGCCAGCACCAACACCGGGGGAGGAGAGACCCAGTACTTC
few,TRBV29-1,TRBJ2-5,NA,CSVGPRWGEAQYF,TGCAGCGTTGGGCCCAGATGGGGTGAGGCCCAGTACTTC
NA,TRBV7-2,TRBJ1-1,NA,CASSLLSGGGAEAFF,TGTGCCAGCAGCTTATTAAGTGGGGGAGGCGCTGAAGCTTTCTTT
NA,TRBV7-2,TRBJ2-2,NA,CASSLSRLAGELFF,TGTGCCAGCAGCTTATCTAGACTCGCCGGGGAGCTGTTTTTT
NA,TRBV5-5,TRBJ2-2,TRBD1,CASNSQGVTGELFF,TGTGCCAGCAACTCACAGGGGGTGACCGGGGAGCTGTTTTTT
few,TRBV11-1,TRBJ1-2,NA,CASSLGKGSGYTF,TGTGCCAGCAGCCTGGGGAAAGGGAGTGGCTACACCTTC
few,TRBV18,TRBJ2-2,NA,CASSTSPTGELFF,TGTGCCAGCTCTACAAGTCCTACCGGGGAGCTGTTTTTT
NA,TRBV4-1,TRBJ1-5,NA,CASSQDSISGQPQHF,TGCGCCAGCAGCCAAGATTCCATTTCAGGCCAGCCCCAGCATTTT
few,TRBV7-9,TRBJ2-1,NA,CASSPRFLTGTSYNEQFF,TGTGCCAGCAGCCCCCGATTTTTGACAGGGACTTCCTACAATGAGCAGTTCTTC
few,TRBV7-2,TRBJ1-4,NA,CASSLIDSPYEKLFF,TGTGCCAGCAGCTTAATCGACAGCCCTTATGAAAAACTGTTTTTT
NA,TRBV3-1,TRBJ2-7,NA,CASSPPPGRDDSYEQYF,TGTGCCAGCAGCCCACCCCCTGGGCGGGATGACTCCTACGAGCAGTACTTC
many,TRBV27,TRBJ2-7,TRBD1,CASRDRGWYEQYF,TGTGCCAGCCGGGACAGGGGATGGTACGAGCAGTACTTC
few,TRBV20-1,TRBJ2-7,TRBD2,CSAGDRTSGYEQYF,TGCAGTGCTGGCGACAGGACTAGCGGTTACGAGCAGTACTTC
few,TRBV7-9,TRBJ1-1,NA,CASSPSGTTLEAFF,TGTGCCAGCAGCCCATCGGGGACGACCCTTGAAGCTTTCTTT
NA,TRBV11-2,TRBJ2-7,TRBD2,CASSPAGLADYEQYF,TGTGCCAGCAGCCCCGCCGGACTAGCAGATTACGAGCAGTACTTC
NA,TRBV14,TRBJ2-4,NA,CASSQAGAPRKNIQYF,TGTGCCAGCAGCCAAGCCGGGGCCCCTCGCAAAAACATTCAGTACTTC
few,TRBV4-2,TRBJ2-1,NA,CASSQGGGYVNEQFF,TGTGCCAGCAGCCAAGGAGGGGGTTATGTCAATGAGCAGTTCTTC
few,TRBV12-3/TRBV12-4,TRBJ1-3,NA,CASIPGGSGNTIYF,TGTGCCAGCATCCCCGGGGGATCTGGAAACACCATATATTTT
NA,TRBV7-2,TRBJ1-2,TRBD1,CASSSHRGDYGYTF,TGTGCCAGCAGCTCTCACAGGGGCGACTATGGCTACACCTTC
few,TRBV12-3/TRBV12-4,TRBJ2-7,NA,CASSLLEDRSYEQYF,TGTGCCAGCAGTCTATTAGAGGACAGATCCTACGAGCAGTACTTC
NA,TRBV11-2,TRBJ2-2,TRBD1,CASNGTGVRRTGELFF,TGTGCCAGCAACGGGACAGGGGTCCGGAGGACCGGGGAGCTGTTTTTT
NA,TRBV20-1,TRBJ2-3,TRBD2,CSARAVAGDKLMQYF,TGCAGTGCTAGGGCCGTAGCGGGGGATAAACTCATGCAGTATTTT
many,TRBV10-3,TRBJ1-1,NA,CAIRGPGRNTEAFF,TGTGCCATCAGGGGGCCGGGCCGGAACACTGAAGCTTTCTTT
NA,TRBV7-9,TRBJ2-2,NA,CATETTGHTGELFF,TGTGCCACCGAAACGACAGGACACACCGGGGAGCTGTTTTTT
many,TRBV25-1,TRBJ2-7,TRBD2,CASSYEDRRTSGVSYEQYF,TGTGCCAGCAGTTATGAGGACAGGAGAACTAGCGGGGTCTCCTACGAGCAGTACTTC